Ten or more counts support the clone carrying this T cell receptor beta chain. Its target is unknown. The study, taken as a whole, reports: Tumor memory CD4+ T cell TCR gene usage clustered with blood and lymph node memory CD4+ cells and lymph node naive CD4+ cells.

Treg sorting used a CD4+CD25+CD127-/low gate. Trimming removed 3 bases at V and 0 bases at J, with 9 bases between. Per the germline V gene, CDR1 is KGHSH and CDR2 is LQKENI. The CDR3 runs 15 residues. TCRdb re-called the 5' RACE reads through MiXCR, storing one row per CDR3 protein. This sample has tens of thousands of distinct CDR3 sequences, with 20% to 30% found just once. The TCR sequence derives from a female donor with breast cancer. The chain is built from TRBV18 and TRBJ1-5; D is undetermined. The sample taken for sequencing was tumor-infiltrating Tregs sorted from the breast tumor. The CDR3 is CASSPNPYSNQPQHF. Here the CDR3 DNA reads TGTGCCAGCTCACCTAATCCTTATAGCAATCAGCCCCAGCATTTT.